These 17 T cell receptor beta chains were all obtained from the same sample, sequenced in a study of blood T cell repertoires in COVID-19. Assay used: immunoSEQ multiplex PCR; TCRdb lists only in-frame clones, some missing. The table lists roughly 100,000 clones, around four fifths of them singletons, with 9.8% in the top ten. The sequenced sample was peripheral blood. The receptors were gathered from a man aged 55 to 69 with active or convalescent COVID-19.

This sequence joins TRBV5-1 and TRBJ2-3; TRBD2 matches 8 bases. V lost 0 bases and J lost 1; bases outside the gene matches: 1. The CDR3 sequence is 15 residues long. Germline-derived CDR1 and CDR2 are SGHRS and YFSETQ. This chain's CDR3 is CASSLGGLGTDTQYF. The DNA of the CDR3 is TGCGCCAGCAGCTTGGGGGGACTAGGCACAGATACGCAGTATTTT.

The chain is built from TRBV6-2 or TRBV6-3 and TRBJ2-1; 8 nucleotides agree with TRBD2. The germline CDR1 and CDR2 sequences are MNHEY and SVGEGT. The V and J ends lost 7 bases and 0 bases, in that order; junction bases with no gene match: 8. The CDR3 consists of 16 residues. The CDR3 reads CASTPSGGGSYNEQFF. CDR3 nucleotides: TGTGCCAGCACCCCCTCCGGGGGGGGCTCCTACAATGAGCAGTTCTTC.

The chain links TRBV29-1 to TRBJ2-1, with 9 bases aligning to TRBD1. CDR1 SQVTM and CDR2 ANQGSEA come from the germline V gene. This CDR3 spans 17 amino acids. V shed 0 bases and J 7 bases; nucleotides not matched to a gene: 13. The CDR3 region is CSVEDLTGGEGWNEQFF. CDR3 coding DNA: TGCAGCGTTGAAGATCTAACAGGGGGCGAAGGTTGGAATGAGCAGTTCTTC.

The V call is TRBV6-1, the J call TRBJ2-2, with D possibly matching TRBD2 (6 bases). Trimming shortened V by 3 bases and J by 5 bases, and 16 bases separated the two germline ends. This CDR3 is built from 16 residues. Germline V gene sequence: CDR1 MNHNS, CDR2 SASEGT. The CDR3: CASSDPPGLRTGELFF. The CDR3 DNA is TGTGCCAGCAGTGACCCCCCGGGACTCAGGACCGGGGAGCTGTTTTTT.

The chain is built from TRBV5-1 and TRBJ1-1, with D uncertain. Trimming took 6 bases from V and 7 from J, leaving 16 bases between them. CDR3 length: 13 residues. CDR1 is SGHRS and CDR2 is YFSETQ in the germline V gene. This CDR3 is CASTVGGNGEAFF. The CDR3 DNA sequence: TGCGCCAGCACCGTCGGAGGTAATGGTGAAGCTTTCTTT.

The chain recombines TRBV18 with TRBJ2-2; 14 bases are a match to TRBD2. Germline V CDR1 and CDR2: KGHSH, LQKENI. V lost 6 bases to trimming and J lost 3 bases; unmatched junction nucleotides: 9. CDR3 length: 18 residues. The CDR3 coding sequence is TGTGCCAGCTCCAAACCGGGACTAGCGGGAGTGGACACCGGGGAGCTGTTTTTT. Translating it yields CASSKPGLAGVDTGELFF.

This clone was seen just once. J is TRBJ2-3 and V is TRBV5-6; 12 bases map to TRBD2. Germline trimming cut 6 bases from V and 0 bases from J; bases unmatched to any gene: 5. CDR3 size: 16 residues. Germline V gene sequence: CDR1 SGHDT, CDR2 YYEEEE. This CDR3 is CASNRLAGESTDTQYF. For the CDR3, the DNA is TGTGCCAGCAATAGACTAGCGGGGGAAAGCACAGATACGCAGTATTTT.

This sequence joins TRBV7-6 and TRBJ2-3; TRBD2 agrees at 9 bases. In germline, CDR1 is SGHVS, CDR2 FNYEAQ. This CDR3 is built from 18 residues. Unmatched junction bases numbered 22, after V lost 5 bases and J lost 10 bases. The CDR3 DNA is TGTGCCAGCAGCAAATCGACCGGGACTAGCCCGCCCTTTGTGGCGCAGTATTTT. Its protein product is CASSKSTGTSPPFVAQYF.

This chain uses TRBV12-3 or TRBV12-4 with TRBJ1-1; D remains ambiguous. The CDR3 covers 12 residues. V was clipped by 3 bases and J by 7 bases, with 9 bases between them. The CDR3 region is CASSFYSSEAFF. The CDR3 DNA follows: TGTGCCAGCAGTTTTTATTCGAGTGAAGCTTTCTTT.

This clone has just one count. The chain recombines TRBV5-1 with TRBJ2-2; 11 bases map to TRBD1. Germline values: CDR1 SGHRS, CDR2 YFSETQ. The junction had 3 bases not matched to a gene; V was cut back by 4 bases and J by 1 base. The CDR3 runs 16 residues. CDR3 coding DNA: TGCGCCAGCAGCCCGGGACAGGGGGTGAACACCGGGGAGCTGTTTTTT. Protein sequence: CASSPGQGVNTGELFF.

The chain joins TRBV2 to TRBJ1-2; D unresolved. Germline assignment: CDR1 SNHLY and CDR2 FYNNEI. The CDR3 sequence is 14 residues long. Trimming removed 6 bases at V and 0 bases at J, with 11 bases between. CDR3 region: CASRAGGTNYGYTF. The CDR3 bases are TGTGCCAGCAGGGCAGGTGGTACTAACTATGGCTACACCTTC. Looking up the rest from reference TRBV2 and TRBJ1-2 gives the full variable domain: EPEVTQTPSHQVTQMGQEVILRCVPISNHLYFYWYRQILGQKVEFLVSFYNNEISEKSEIFDDQFSVERPDGSNFTLKIRSTKLEDSAMYFCASRAGGTNYGYTFGSGTRLTVV.

V usage is TRBV5-4 and J usage is TRBJ1-2; D is undetermined. Trimming shortened V by 0 bases and J by 4 bases, and 7 bases separated the two germline ends. There are 13 residues in the CDR3. CDR1 SGHNT and CDR2 YYREEE come from the germline V gene (reference sequence). The CDR3: CASSLEERYGYTF. The CDR3 DNA reads as TGTGCCAGCAGCTTGGAAGAGCGCTATGGCTACACCTTC.

This clone has more than one count but fewer than ten. This sample also contains other DNA sequences that code for the same CDR3. V usage is TRBV6-5 and J usage is TRBJ1-1; TRBD1 aligns across 8 bases. This CDR3 region has 14 residues. V was pared by 2 bases and J by 5 bases, with 4 bases of the junction left unmatched. Germline-derived CDR1 and CDR2 are MNHEY and SVGAGI. CDR3 nucleotides: TGTGCCAGCAGTTACGGCAGGGGGCGAACTGAAGCTTTCTTT. It specifies CASSYGRGRTEAFF.

The rearrangement uses TRBV30 and TRBJ1-6; no reliable D call. This CDR3 contains 15 residues. CDR1 and CDR2 (germline): GTSNPN, SVGIG (reference sequence). The ends were cut back, 2 bases at V and 7 bases at J, with 15 bases in the middle. This CDR3 is CAWSILPAGNSPLHF. In DNA, the CDR3 is TGTGCCTGGAGTATCCTGCCCGCGGGGAATTCACCCCTCCACTTT. Full variable domain (outside the CDR3, taken from reference TRBV30 and TRBJ1-6): SQTIHQWPATLVQPVGSPLSLECTVEGTSNPNLYWYRQAAGRGLQLLFYSVGIGQISSEVPQNLSASRPQDRQFILSSKKLLLSDSGFYLCAWSILPAGNSPLHFGNGTRLTVT.

The gene calls are TRBV2 and TRBJ1-4, with a weak D call TRBD1 (6 bases). CDR1 is SNHLY and CDR2 is FYNNEI in the germline V gene. The CDR3 is 16 residues long. The V and J ends lost 0 bases and 7 bases respectively, with 15 bases between them. In nucleotides, the CDR3 is TGTGCCAGCAGTGAAGCGATAGGGGGGGGAATTGAAAAACTGTTTTTT. This encodes CASSEAIGGGIEKLFF.

The V call is TRBV5-1, the J call TRBJ2-1, with 12 bases fitting TRBD2. Trimming took 4 bases from V and 9 from J; bases not matched to a gene: 11. The CDR3 consists of 16 residues. Germline assignment: CDR1 SGHRS and CDR2 YFSETQ. CDR3 in amino acids: CASSLRVLAGGGEQFF. The CDR3 coding sequence is TGCGCCAGCAGCCTCAGAGTACTAGCGGGAGGCGGTGAGCAGTTCTTC.

CDR3 in amino acids: CASSLGPTGGTDTQYF. CDR3 nucleotide sequence: TGTGCCAGCAGCTTAGGACCGACAGGGGGCACAGATACGCAGTATTTT. The chain joins TRBV11-3 to TRBJ2-3, with TRBD1 matching over 8 bases. The CDR3 is made up of 16 amino acids. Germline loops: CDR1 SGHNT, CDR2 YENEEA. V trimming: 1 base; J trimming: 1 base; junction bases outside the gene matches: 4.